These 19 T cell receptor beta chains originate from one sample sequenced in a study of T cell responses to AZD1222 COVID-19 vaccine. This table comes from immunoSEQ multiplex PCR, and its TCRdb copy is limited to in-frame clones, with some not included. This sample has approximately 150,000 clones, with less than 95% found just once. Specimen: peripheral blood, collected on day 0 of AZD1222 vaccination. Source of these receptors: an adult in good health.

The V and J genes are TRBV11-2 and TRBJ2-1, with D tentatively TRBD2 (5 bases). Trimming cost V 5 bases and J 2 bases, with 10 bases left between them. Per the germline V gene, CDR1 is SGHAT and CDR2 is FQNNGV. CDR3 length: 14 amino acids. In DNA form, the CDR3 reads TGTGCCAGCAGCCCCGGGAACCCCTACAATGAGCAGTTCTTC. Amino acid sequence: CASSPGNPYNEQFF.

This clone has a single count. This chain joins TRBV4-2 and TRBJ1-2; D not certain. The CDR3 loop spans 17 amino acids. V dropped 0 bases and J dropped 2 bases, with 16 bases sitting between them. Germline CDR1 and CDR2: LGHNA and YNFKEQ. The CDR3 loop reads CASSQDLEAEGNYGYTF. The CDR3 DNA follows: TGTGCCAGCAGCCAAGATCTCGAGGCAGAAGGGAACTATGGCTACACCTTC.

CDR3 region: CASSSAGSPYEQYF. Here the CDR3 DNA reads TGTGCCAGCAGCTCCGCAGGTTCCCCCTACGAGCAGTACTTC. The rearrangement uses TRBV13 and TRBJ2-7, with D uncertain. Trimming pared 4 bases from V and 2 bases from J, leaving 12 bases between. Germline lookup yields CDR1 PRHDT and CDR2 FYEKMQ (reference sequence). The CDR3 consists of 14 residues. Full variable domain (missing parts from reference TRBV13 and TRBJ2-7): AAGVIQSPRHLIKEKRETATLKCYPIPRHDTVYWYQQGPGQDPQFLISFYEKMQSDKGSIPDRFSAQQFSDYHSELNMSSLELGDSALYFCASSSAGSPYEQYFGPGTRLTVT.

This chain's CDR3 is CASGLGRSYGYTF. As DNA, the CDR3 is TGTGCCAGCGGACTGGGGCGCAGCTATGGCTACACCTTC. The chain employs TRBV6-5 and TRBJ1-2; D perhaps matches TRBD1 (5 bases). CDR3 size: 13 residues. V was trimmed by 8 bases and J by 4 bases, leaving 14 bases between them. The germline V gene encodes CDR1 MNHEY and CDR2 SVGAGI.

The chain couples TRBV29-1 to TRBJ2-1; the D gene could be TRBD1 or TRBD2 (5 bases each). The CDR3 runs to 11 residues. Germline CDR1 is SQVTM and CDR2 is ANQGSEA. V lost 4 bases and J 9 bases, leaving 10 bases between the germline ends. CDR3 region: CSVVGGSEQFF. CDR3 in DNA: TGCAGCGTTGTTGGGGGTTCTGAGCAGTTCTTC.

The rearrangement joins TRBV27 to TRBJ2-2; a possible D gene is TRBD2 (5 bases). The CDR3 runs 14 residues. The germline CDR1 and CDR2 sequences are MNHEY and SMNVEV (reference sequence). The V end was cut by 3 bases, the J end by 4 bases, with 9 bases between. CDR3 amino acids: CASSFSGVTGELFF. For the CDR3, the DNA is TGTGCCAGCAGTTTCTCCGGGGTCACCGGGGAGCTGTTTTTT.

This clone was observed a few times. CDR3 protein: CASSSHLGTGNTEAFF. The CDR3 nucleotides are TGTGCCAGCAGTTCCCACCTGGGGACAGGGAACACTGAAGCTTTCTTT. This sequence joins TRBV6-2 or TRBV6-3 and TRBJ1-1; TRBD1 agrees at 8 bases. The J segment lost 1 base and the V segment lost 4 bases, leaving 8 bases of the junction unmatched. The length of the CDR3 is 16 residues. The germline V gene encodes CDR1 MNHEY and CDR2 SVGEGT.

This clone showed up just a few times. The chain employs TRBV9 and TRBJ2-3; tentative D call: TRBD2 (6 bases). CDR1 and CDR2 from the germline V gene are SGDLS and YYNGEE. V was clipped by 3 bases and J by 4 bases, with 12 bases between them. This CDR3 has 14 residues. The CDR3 nucleotides are TGTGCCAGCAGCGCGTCCTCTAGCGCAGATACGCAGTATTTT. It codes for CASSASSSADTQYF.

The rearrangement links TRBV25-1 to TRBJ1-2, with D tentatively TRBD1 (5 bases). The CDR3 spans 13 residues. Trimming pared 6 bases from V and 4 bases from J, leaving 12 bases between. Per germline, CDR1 MGHDK and CDR2 SYGVNS. CDR3 nucleotide sequence: TGTGCCAGCAGCGGGGCCGGGCCCTATGGCTACACCTTC. Protein sequence: CASSGAGPYGYTF.

The rearrangement joins TRBV28 to TRBJ2-7; a possible D gene is TRBD2 (5 bases). Deletions cut 6 bases from V and 2 bases from J, with 23 bases between. CDR3 length: 17 amino acids. Germline CDR1 reads MDHEN; CDR2 reads SYDVKM. CDR3 loop: CASSRTWTPKPTYEQYF. The CDR3 DNA reads as TGTGCCAGCAGCCGAACCTGGACTCCTAAGCCTACCTACGAGCAGTACTTC.

V and J are TRBV30 and TRBJ2-7; D not certain. Trimming took off 0 bases at V and 3 bases at J, with 9 bases between the two ends. CDR1 and CDR2 from the germline V gene are GTSNPN and SVGIG (reference sequence). The CDR3 consists of 13 residues. CDR3: CAWSVRTSYEQYF. The CDR3 nucleotides are TGTGCCTGGAGTGTAAGAACCAGCTACGAGCAGTACTTC.

The rearrangement uses TRBV15 and TRBJ1-5; D is ambiguous. Germline V gene sequence: CDR1 LNHNV, CDR2 YYDKDF (reference sequence). V gave up 1 base and J gave up 4 bases, with 14 bases separating them. The CDR3 is 16 amino acids. DNA for the CDR3: TGTGCCACCAGCAGAGTCCCACAAGGCAGAAATCAGCCCCAGCATTTT. This codes for CATSRVPQGRNQPQHF.

The J gene is TRBJ2-1, the V gene TRBV5-1; no clear D gene. The CDR3 totals 12 residues. V lost 7 bases and J lost 3, with 8 bases in between. Germline V gives CDR1 SGHRS, CDR2 YFSETQ. This CDR3 is CASLDNYNEQFF. For the CDR3, the DNA is TGCGCCAGCCTGGATAACTACAATGAGCAGTTCTTC.

V is TRBV27 and J is TRBJ1-4; 8 positions agree with TRBD1. In germline, CDR1 is MNHEY, CDR2 SMNVEV (reference sequence). This CDR3 has 15 amino acids. V trimming: 4 bases; J trimming: 7 bases; junction bases outside the gene matches: 8. In DNA form, the CDR3 reads TGTGCCAGCAGTTGGGAACCGACAGGGGTTGAAAAACTGTTTTTT. It is translated as CASSWEPTGVEKLFF.

The J gene is TRBJ2-7, the V gene TRBV7-2; the D call may be TRBD1 or TRBD2 (5 bases each). Trimming pared 5 bases from V and 10 bases from J, leaving 18 bases between. This CDR3 region has 13 residues. Germline CDR1 reads SGHTA; CDR2 reads FQGNSA. The CDR3 coding sequence is TGTGCCAGCAGCGTACCGGGGCAAAAGTCCCAGTACTTC. This gives the protein CASSVPGQKSQYF.

This sequence joins TRBV5-6 and TRBJ1-1, with D perhaps matching TRBD1 (5 bases). Germline V CDR1 and CDR2: SGHDT, YYEEEE. The CDR3 is 15 amino acids. The V end was cut by 0 bases, the J end by 6 bases, with 15 bases between. This chain's CDR3 is CASSLGGEFLAEAFF. The CDR3 region has the DNA TGTGCCAGCAGCTTGGGAGGGGAATTCTTGGCTGAAGCTTTCTTT. Drawing the rest from reference TRBV5-6 and TRBJ1-1, the complete variable domain is DAGVTQSPTHLIKTRGQQVTLRCSPKSGHDTVSWYQQALGQGPQFIFQYYEEEERQRGNFPDRFSGHQFPNYSSELNVNALLLGDSALYLCASSLGGEFLAEAFFGQGTRLTVV.

The chain carries TRBV25-1 and TRBJ1-2, with no clear D. With 7 bases removed from V and 4 bases from J, the gap between germline ends came to 25 bases. This CDR3 contains 17 residues. Looked up from germline, CDR1 is MGHDK and CDR2 is SYGVNS. CDR3 sequence reads: CASITQPGHLEGYGYTF. CDR3 DNA sequence: TGTGCCAGCATAACTCAACCCGGCCATCTAGAGGGCTATGGCTACACCTTC.

The V gene is TRBV5-1, the J gene TRBJ1-5; D perhaps matches TRBD1 (5 bases). V lost 4 bases to trimming and J lost 0 bases, with 11 bases between them. Germline CDR1 reads SGHRS; CDR2 reads YFSETQ. CDR3 size: 15 residues. The CDR3, as DNA: TGCGCCAGCAGCGTGGACACCTATAGCAATCAGCCCCAGCATTTT. Its protein is CASSVDTYSNQPQHF.

The chain joins TRBV5-1 to TRBJ2-7; D gene unclear. This CDR3 is built from 12 residues. The ends were cut back, 4 bases at V and 4 bases at J, with 9 bases in the middle. The germline V gene has CDR1 SGHRS and CDR2 YFSETQ. CDR3 sequence: CASSHEEYEQYF. The CDR3 DNA is TGCGCCAGCAGCCACGAGGAGTACGAGCAGTACTTC.